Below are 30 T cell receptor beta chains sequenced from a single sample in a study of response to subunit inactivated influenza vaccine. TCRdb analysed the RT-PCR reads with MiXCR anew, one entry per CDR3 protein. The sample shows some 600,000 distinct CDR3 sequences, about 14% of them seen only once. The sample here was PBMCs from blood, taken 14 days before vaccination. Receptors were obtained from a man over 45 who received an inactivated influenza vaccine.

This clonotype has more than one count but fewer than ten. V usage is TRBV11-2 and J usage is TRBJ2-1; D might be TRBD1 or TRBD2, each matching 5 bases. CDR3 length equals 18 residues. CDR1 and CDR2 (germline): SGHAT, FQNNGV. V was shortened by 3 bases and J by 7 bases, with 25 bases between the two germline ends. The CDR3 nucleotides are TGTGCCAGCAGCTTCCTTAGATCGTGGGTCCGGGACGGGAATGAGCAGTTCTTC. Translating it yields CASSFLRSWVRDGNEQFF.

This chain's CDR3 is CASSFPGVGTEAFF. As DNA, the CDR3 is TGCGCCAGCAGCTTCCCGGGGGTTGGAACTGAAGCTTTCTTT. The V gene is TRBV5-1, the J gene TRBJ1-1; maybe TRBD1 (5 bases). In germline, CDR1 is SGHRS, CDR2 YFSETQ. The CDR3 is 14 amino acids. V lost 2 bases and J lost 5, with 13 bases in between.

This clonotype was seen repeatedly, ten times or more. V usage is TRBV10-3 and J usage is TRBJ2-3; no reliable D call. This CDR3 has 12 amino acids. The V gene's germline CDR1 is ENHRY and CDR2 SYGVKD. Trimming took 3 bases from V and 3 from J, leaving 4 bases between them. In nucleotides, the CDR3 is TGTGCCATCAGTGAAGGGACAGATACGCAGTATTTT. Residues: CAISEGTDTQYF.

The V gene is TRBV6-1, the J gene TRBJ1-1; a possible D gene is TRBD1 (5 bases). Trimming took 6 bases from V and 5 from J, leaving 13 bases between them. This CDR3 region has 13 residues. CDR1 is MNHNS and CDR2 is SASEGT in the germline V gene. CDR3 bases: TGTGCCAGCAGGAGGTTGGGGGGGACTGAAGCTTTCTTT. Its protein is CASRRLGGTEAFF.

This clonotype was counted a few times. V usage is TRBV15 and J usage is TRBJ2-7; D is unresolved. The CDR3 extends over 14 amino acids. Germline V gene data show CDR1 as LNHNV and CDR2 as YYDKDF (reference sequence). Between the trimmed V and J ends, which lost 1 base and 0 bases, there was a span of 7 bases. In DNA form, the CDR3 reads TGTGCCACCAGCAGAGGTTTACCCTCCTACGAGCAGTACTTC. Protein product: CATSRGLPSYEQYF.

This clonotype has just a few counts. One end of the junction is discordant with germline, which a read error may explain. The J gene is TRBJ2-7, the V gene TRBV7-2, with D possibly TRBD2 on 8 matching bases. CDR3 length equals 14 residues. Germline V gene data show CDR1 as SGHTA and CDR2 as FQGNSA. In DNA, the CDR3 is TGTGCCAGCAGCTCCCTCAGTAGGGGGCGGGAGGTCCTCTTC. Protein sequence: CASSSLSRGREVLF.

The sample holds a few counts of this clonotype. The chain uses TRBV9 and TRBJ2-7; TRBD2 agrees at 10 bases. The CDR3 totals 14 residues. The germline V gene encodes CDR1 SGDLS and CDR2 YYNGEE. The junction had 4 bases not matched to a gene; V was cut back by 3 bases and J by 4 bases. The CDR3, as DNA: TGTGCCAGCAGCGACGGGACTAGCGAGTACGAGCAGTACTTC. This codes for CASSDGTSEYEQYF.

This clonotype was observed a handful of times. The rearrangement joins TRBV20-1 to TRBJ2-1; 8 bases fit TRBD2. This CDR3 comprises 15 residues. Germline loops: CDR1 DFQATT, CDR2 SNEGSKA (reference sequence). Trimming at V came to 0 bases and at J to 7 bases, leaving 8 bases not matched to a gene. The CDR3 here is CSARDGTRTGNEQFF. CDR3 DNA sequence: TGCAGTGCTAGAGACGGGACTAGAACAGGGAATGAGCAGTTCTTC.

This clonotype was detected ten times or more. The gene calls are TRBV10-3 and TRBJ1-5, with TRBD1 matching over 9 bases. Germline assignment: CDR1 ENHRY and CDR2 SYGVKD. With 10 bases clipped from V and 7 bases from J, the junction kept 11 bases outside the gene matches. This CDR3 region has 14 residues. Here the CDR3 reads CASSGTGTSQPQHF. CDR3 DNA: TGTGCCAGCTCCGGGACAGGGACTTCGCAGCCCCAGCATTTT.

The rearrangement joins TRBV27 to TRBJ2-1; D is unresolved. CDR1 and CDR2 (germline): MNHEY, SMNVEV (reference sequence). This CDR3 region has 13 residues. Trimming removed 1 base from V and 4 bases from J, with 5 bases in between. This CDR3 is CASSLYIYNEQFF. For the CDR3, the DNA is TGTGCCAGCAGTTTATATATTTACAATGAGCAGTTCTTC.

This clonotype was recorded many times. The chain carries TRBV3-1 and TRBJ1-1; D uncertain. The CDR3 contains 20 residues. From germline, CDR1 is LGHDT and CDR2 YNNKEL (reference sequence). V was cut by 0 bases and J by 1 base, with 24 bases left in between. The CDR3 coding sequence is TGTGCCAGCAGCCAAGAAATCCTCAAATGGGCAGGAGAAAGGAACACTGAAGCTTTCTTT. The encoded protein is CASSQEILKWAGERNTEAFF. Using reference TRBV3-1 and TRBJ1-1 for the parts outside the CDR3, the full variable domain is DTAVSQTPKYLVTQMGNDKSIKCEQNLGHDTMYWYKQDSKKFLKIMFSYNNKELIINETVPNRFSPKSPDKAHLNLHINSLELGDSAVYFCASSQEILKWAGERNTEAFFGQGTRLTVV.

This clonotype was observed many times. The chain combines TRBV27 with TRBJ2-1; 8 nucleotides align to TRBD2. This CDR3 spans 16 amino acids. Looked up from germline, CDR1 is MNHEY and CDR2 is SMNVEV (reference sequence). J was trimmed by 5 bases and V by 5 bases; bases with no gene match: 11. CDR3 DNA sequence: TGTGCCAGCAGTATCCTCGGGACTAGGGGGGACAATGAGCAGTTCTTC. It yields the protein CASSILGTRGDNEQFF.

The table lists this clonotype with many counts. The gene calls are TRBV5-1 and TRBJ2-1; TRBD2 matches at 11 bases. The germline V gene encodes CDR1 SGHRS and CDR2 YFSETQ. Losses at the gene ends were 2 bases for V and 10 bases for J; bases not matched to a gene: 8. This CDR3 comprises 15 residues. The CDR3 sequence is CASSFSTSGSGEQFF. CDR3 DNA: TGCGCCAGCAGCTTCAGTACTAGCGGGAGTGGCGAGCAGTTCTTC.

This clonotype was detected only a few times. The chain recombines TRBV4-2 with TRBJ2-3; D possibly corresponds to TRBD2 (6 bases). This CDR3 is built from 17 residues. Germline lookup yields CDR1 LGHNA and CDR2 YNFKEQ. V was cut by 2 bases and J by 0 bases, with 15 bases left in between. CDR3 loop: CASSQRGWGESTDTQYF. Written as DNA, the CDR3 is TGTGCCAGCAGCCAAAGGGGTTGGGGGGAGAGCACAGATACGCAGTATTTT.

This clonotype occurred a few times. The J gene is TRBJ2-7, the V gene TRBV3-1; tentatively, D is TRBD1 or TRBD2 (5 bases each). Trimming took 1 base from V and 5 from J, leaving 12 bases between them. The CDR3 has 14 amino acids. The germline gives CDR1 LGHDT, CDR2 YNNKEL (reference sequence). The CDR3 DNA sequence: TGTGCCAGCAGCCAAGTGGGGGTCGACGACGAGCAGTACTTC. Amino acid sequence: CASSQVGVDDEQYF.

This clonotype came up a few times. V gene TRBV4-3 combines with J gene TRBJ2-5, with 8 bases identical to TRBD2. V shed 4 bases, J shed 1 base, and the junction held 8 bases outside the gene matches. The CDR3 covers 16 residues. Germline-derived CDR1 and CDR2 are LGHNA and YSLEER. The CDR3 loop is CASSRNRRGGQETQYF. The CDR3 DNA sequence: TGCGCCAGCAGCCGAAACCGCCGGGGGGGCCAAGAGACCCAGTACTTC.

Here the CDR3 reads CASSFGLTDTQYF. In nucleotides, the CDR3 is TGTGCCAGCAGTTTTGGGCTCACAGATACGCAGTATTTT. The chain employs TRBV12-3 or TRBV12-4 and TRBJ2-3; D is unclear. This CDR3 region has 13 residues. The germline V and J ends were trimmed by 3 bases and 2 bases, with 6 bases remaining between them.

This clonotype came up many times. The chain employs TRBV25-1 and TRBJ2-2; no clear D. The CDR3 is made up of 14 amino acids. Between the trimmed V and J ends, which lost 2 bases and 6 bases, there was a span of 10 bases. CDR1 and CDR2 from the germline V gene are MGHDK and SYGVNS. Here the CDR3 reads CASSEGDRAGELFF. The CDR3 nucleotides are TGTGCCAGCAGTGAAGGGGATAGGGCCGGGGAGCTGTTTTTT.

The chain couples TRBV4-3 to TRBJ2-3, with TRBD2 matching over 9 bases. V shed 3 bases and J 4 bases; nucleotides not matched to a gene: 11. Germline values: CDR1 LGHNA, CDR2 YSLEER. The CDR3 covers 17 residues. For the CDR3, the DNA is TGCGCCAGCAGCCATCTAGGGGCTAGCGGGACCCCAGATACGCAGTATTTT. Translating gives CASSHLGASGTPDTQYF.

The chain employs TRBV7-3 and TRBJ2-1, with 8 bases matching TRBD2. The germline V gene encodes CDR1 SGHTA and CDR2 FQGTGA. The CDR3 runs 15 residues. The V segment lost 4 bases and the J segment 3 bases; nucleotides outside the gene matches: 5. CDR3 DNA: TGTGCCAGCAGCTGGGGGGGGACTAGCTACAATGAGCAGTTCTTC. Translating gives CASSWGGTSYNEQFF.

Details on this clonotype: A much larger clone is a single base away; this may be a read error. CDR3: CASSQPSQGYTGELFF. The CDR3 region has the DNA TGTGCCAGCAGTCAACCCAGCCAGGGTTACACCGGGGAGCTGTTTTTT. The J gene is TRBJ2-2, the V gene TRBV6-1, with a tentative D call TRBD1 (5 bases). The V gene lost 5 bases and the J gene lost 3 bases, with 16 bases spanning the gap. In germline, CDR1 is MNHNS, CDR2 SASEGT. This CDR3 is 16 amino acids long.

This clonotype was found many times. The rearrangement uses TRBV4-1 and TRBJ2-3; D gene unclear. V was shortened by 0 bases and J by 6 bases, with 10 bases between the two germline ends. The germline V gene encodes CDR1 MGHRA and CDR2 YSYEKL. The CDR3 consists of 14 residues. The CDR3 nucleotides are TGCGCCAGCAGCCAAGAATTGGTCAGGGATACGCAGTATTTT. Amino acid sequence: CASSQELVRDTQYF.

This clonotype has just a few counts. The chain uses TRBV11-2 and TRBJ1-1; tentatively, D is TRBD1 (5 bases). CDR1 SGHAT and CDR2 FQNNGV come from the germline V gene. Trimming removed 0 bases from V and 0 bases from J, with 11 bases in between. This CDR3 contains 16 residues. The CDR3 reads CASSLDGGVLNTEAFF. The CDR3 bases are TGTGCCAGCAGCTTAGATGGGGGGGTTTTGAACACTGAAGCTTTCTTT.

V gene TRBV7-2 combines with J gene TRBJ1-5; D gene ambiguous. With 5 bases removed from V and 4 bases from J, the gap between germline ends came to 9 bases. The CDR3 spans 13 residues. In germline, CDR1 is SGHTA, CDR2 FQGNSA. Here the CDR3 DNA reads TGTGCCAGCAGCCGAATGGGTAATCAGCCCCAGCATTTT. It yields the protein CASSRMGNQPQHF.

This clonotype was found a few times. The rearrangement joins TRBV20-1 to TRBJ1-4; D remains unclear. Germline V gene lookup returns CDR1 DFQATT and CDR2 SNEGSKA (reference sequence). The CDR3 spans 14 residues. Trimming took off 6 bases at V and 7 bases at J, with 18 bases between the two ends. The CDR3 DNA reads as TGCAGTGCCCCGAGTTGGGTCTTCGGTGAAAAACTGTTTTTT. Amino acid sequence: CSAPSWVFGEKLFF.

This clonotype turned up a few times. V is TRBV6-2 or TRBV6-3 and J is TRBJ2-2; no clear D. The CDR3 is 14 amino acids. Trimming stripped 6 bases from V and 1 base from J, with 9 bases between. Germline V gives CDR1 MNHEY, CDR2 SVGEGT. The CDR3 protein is CASRLRLNTGELFF. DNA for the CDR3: TGTGCCAGCAGGCTCAGACTGAACACCGGGGAGCTGTTTTTT.

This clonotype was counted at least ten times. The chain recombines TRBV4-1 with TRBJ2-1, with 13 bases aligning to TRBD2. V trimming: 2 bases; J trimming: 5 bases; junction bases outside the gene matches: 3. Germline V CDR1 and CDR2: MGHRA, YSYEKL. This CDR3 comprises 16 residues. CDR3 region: CASSQTLAGGHNEQFF. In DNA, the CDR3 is TGCGCCAGCAGCCAAACACTAGCGGGGGGGCACAATGAGCAGTTCTTC.

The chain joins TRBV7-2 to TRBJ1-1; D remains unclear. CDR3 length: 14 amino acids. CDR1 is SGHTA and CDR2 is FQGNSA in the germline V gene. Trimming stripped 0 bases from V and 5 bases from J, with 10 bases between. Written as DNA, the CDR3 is TGTGCCAGCAGCTTAGCGGAGGGTCTAACTGAAGCTTTCTTT. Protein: CASSLAEGLTEAFF.

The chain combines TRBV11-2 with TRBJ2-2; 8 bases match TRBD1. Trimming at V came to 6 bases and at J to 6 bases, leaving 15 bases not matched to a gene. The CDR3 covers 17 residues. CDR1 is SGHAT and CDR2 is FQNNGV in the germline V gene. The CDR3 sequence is CASSSTLTQGASGELFF. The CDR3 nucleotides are TGTGCCAGCAGTTCTACCCTGACGCAGGGGGCATCCGGGGAGCTGTTTTTT.

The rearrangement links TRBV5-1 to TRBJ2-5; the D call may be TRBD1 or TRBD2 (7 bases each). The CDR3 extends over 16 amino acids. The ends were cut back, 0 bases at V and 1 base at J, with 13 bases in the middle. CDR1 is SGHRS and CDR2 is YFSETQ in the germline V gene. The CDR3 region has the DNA TGCGCCAGCAGCTTGGCCGGCAGGGGGGGCCAAGAGACCCAGTACTTC. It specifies CASSLAGRGGQETQYF.